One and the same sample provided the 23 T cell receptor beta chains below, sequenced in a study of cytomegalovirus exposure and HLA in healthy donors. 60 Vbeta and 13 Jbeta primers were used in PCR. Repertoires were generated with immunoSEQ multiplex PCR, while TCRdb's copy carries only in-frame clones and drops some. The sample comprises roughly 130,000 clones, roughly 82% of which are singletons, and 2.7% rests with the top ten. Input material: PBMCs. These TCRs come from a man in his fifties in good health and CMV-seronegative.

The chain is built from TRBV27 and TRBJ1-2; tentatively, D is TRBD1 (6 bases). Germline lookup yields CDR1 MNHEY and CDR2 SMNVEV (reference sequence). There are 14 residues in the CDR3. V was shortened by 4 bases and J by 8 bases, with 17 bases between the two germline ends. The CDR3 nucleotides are TGTGCCAGCAGTTCTAATCCACAGGGTTCGGGCTACACCTTC. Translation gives CASSSNPQGSGYTF.

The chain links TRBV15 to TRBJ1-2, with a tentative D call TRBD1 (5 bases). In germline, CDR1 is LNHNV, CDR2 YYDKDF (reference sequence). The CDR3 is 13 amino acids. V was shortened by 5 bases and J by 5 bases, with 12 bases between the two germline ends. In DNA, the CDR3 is TGTGCCACCAGCGGCGGACAAAGTTATGGCTACACCTTC. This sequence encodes CATSGGQSYGYTF.

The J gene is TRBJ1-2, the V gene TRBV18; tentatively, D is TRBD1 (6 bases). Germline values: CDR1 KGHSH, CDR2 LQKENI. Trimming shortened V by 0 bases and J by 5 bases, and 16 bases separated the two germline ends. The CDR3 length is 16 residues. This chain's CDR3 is CASSPPGGRGYYGYTF. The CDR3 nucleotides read TGTGCCAGCTCACCACCCGGGGGGCGCGGTTATTATGGCTACACCTTC.

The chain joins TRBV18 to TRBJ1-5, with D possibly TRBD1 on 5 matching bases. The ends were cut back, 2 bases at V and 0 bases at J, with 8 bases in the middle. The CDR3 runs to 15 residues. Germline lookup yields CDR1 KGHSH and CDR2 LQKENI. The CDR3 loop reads CASSPRGDSNQPQHF. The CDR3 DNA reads TGTGCCAGCTCACCAAGGGGTGATAGCAATCAGCCCCAGCATTTT.

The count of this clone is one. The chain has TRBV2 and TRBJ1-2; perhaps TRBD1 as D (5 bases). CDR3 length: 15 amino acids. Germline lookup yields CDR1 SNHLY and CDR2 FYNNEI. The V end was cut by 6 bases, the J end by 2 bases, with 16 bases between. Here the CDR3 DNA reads TGTGCCAGCAGCGGGGGACCCGGGTTAAACTATGGCTACACCTTC. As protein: CASSGGPGLNYGYTF.

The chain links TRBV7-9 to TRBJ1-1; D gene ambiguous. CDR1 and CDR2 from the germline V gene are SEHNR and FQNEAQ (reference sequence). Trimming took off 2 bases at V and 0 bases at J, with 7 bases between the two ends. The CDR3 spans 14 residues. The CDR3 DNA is TGTGCCAGCAGCTTACCAGCGTTGAACACTGAAGCTTTCTTT. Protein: CASSLPALNTEAFF.

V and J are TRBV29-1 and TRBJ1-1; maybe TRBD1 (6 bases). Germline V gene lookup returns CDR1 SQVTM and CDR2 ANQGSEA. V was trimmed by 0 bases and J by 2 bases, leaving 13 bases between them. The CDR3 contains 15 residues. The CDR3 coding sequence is TGCAGCGTTGAAGAATTCCGACAGGCCAACACTGAAGCTTTCTTT. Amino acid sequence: CSVEEFRQANTEAFF.

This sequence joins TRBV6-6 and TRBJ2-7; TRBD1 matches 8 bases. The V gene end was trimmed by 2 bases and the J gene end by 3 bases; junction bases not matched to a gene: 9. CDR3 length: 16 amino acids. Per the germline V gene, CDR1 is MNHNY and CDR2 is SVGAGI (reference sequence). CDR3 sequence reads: CASSYPFDRGGYEQYF. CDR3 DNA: TGTGCCAGCAGTTACCCTTTCGACAGGGGAGGCTACGAGCAGTACTTC.

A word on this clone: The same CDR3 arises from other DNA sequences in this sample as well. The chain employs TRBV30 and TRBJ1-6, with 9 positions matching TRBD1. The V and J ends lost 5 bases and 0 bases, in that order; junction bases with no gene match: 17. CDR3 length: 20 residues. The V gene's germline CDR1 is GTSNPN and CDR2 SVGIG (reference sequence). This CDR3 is CAWENPRGTGLRSYNSPLHF. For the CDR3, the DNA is TGTGCCTGGGAAAACCCCCGCGGGACAGGGCTCCGCTCCTATAATTCACCCCTCCACTTT.

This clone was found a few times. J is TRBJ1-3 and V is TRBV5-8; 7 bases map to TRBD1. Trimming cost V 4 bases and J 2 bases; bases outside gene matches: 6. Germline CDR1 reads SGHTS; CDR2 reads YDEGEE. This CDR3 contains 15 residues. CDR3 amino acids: CASSHGQATGNTIYF. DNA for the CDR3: TGTGCCAGCAGCCATGGACAGGCAACTGGAAACACCATATATTTT.

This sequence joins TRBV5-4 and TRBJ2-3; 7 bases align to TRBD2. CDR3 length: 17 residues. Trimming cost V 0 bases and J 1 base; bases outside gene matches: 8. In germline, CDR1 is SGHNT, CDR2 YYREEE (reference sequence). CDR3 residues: CASSLAPGGGGTDTQYF. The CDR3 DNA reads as TGTGCCAGCAGCTTGGCCCCCGGCGGGGGTGGCACAGATACGCAGTATTTT.

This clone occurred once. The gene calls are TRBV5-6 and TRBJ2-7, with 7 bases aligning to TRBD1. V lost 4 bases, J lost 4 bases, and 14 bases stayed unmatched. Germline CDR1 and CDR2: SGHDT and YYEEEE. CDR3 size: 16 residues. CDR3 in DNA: TGTGCCAGCAGCCCAATTGGGACAGCAAATCTATACGAGCAGTACTTC. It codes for CASSPIGTANLYEQYF.

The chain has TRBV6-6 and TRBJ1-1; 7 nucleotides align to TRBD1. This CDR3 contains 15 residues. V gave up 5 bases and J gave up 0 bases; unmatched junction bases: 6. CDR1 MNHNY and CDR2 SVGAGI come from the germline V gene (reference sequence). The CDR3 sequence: CASSPRTGLNTEAFF. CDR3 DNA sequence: TGTGCCAGCAGTCCGCGGACAGGACTGAACACTGAAGCTTTCTTT.

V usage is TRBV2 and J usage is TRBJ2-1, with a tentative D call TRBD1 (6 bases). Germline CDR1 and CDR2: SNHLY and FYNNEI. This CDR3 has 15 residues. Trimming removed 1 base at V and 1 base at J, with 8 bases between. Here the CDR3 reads CASSEGGTSYNEQFF. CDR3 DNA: TGTGCCAGCAGTGAAGGTGGGACATCCTACAATGAGCAGTTCTTC.

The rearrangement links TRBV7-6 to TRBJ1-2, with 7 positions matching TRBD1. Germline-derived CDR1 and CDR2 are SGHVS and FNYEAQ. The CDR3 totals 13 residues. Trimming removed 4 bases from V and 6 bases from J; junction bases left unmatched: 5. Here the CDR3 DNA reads TGTGCCAGCAGCTCATACACAGGGGATGGCTACACCTTC. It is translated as CASSSYTGDGYTF.

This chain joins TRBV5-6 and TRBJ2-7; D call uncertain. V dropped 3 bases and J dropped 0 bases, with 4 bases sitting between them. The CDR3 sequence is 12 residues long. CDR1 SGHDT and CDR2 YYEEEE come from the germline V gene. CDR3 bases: TGTGCCAGCAGCTGGAGCTCCTACGAGCAGTACTTC. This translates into CASSWSSYEQYF.

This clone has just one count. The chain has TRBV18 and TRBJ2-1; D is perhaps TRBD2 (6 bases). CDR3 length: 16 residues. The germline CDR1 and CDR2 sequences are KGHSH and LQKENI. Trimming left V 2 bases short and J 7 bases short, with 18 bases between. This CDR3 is CASSPTGPGVRNEQFF. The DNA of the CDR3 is TGTGCCAGCTCACCAACGGGACCGGGAGTTAGGAATGAGCAGTTCTTC.

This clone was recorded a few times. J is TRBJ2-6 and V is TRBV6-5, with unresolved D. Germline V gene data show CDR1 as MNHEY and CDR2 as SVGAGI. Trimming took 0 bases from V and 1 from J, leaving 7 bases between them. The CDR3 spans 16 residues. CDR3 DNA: TGTGCCAGCAGTTACTCGAGTGGTTCTGGGGCCAACGTCCTGACTTTC. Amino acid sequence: CASSYSSGSGANVLTF.

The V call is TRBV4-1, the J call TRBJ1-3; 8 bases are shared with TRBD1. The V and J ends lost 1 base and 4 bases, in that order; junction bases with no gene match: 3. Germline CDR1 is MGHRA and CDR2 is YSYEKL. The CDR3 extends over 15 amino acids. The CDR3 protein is CASSQGQGKGNTIYF. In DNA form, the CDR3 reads TGCGCCAGCAGCCAAGGACAGGGGAAGGGAAACACCATATATTTT.

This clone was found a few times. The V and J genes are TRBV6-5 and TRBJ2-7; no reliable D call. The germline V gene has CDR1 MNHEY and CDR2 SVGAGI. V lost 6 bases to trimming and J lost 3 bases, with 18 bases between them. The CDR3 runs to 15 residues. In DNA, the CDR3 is TGTGCCAGCAGCTCAGACTTTCCCCCAAGCTACGAGCAGTACTTC. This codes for CASSSDFPPSYEQYF.

The CDR3: CASSLGADRGYTF. The CDR3 nucleotides are TGTGCCAGCAGCTTGGGTGCCGACAGAGGCTACACCTTC. V gene TRBV5-6 combines with J gene TRBJ1-2, with D tentatively TRBD1 (5 bases). V gave up 0 bases and J gave up 8 bases, with 11 bases separating them. This CDR3 is 13 amino acids long. Per germline, CDR1 SGHDT and CDR2 YYEEEE.

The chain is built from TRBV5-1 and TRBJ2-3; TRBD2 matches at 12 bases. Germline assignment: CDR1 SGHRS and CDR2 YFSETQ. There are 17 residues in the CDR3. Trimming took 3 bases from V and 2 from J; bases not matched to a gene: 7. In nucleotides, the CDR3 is TGCGCCAGCAGCTCCATGGCTAGCGGGGGGGTCACAGATACGCAGTATTTT. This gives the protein CASSSMASGGVTDTQYF.

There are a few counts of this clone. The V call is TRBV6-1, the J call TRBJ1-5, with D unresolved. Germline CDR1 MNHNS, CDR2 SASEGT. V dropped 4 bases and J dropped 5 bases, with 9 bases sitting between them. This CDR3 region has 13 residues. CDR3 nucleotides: TGTGCCAGCAGTGCCTTGCGGGATCAGCCCCAGCATTTT. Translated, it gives CASSALRDQPQHF.